What follows are 9 T cell receptor beta chains derived from one specimen sequenced in a study of OX40 agonist ivuxolimab in advanced cancers. Using immunoSEQ multiplex PCR, the repertoire was profiled, and TCRdb retains in-frame clones only, with some absent. This table has under 100,000 clones, around 92% appearing once. The source material was CD4+ or CD8+ T cells sorted from blood, sampled in a trial of the OX40 agonist ivuxolimab. The receptors were gathered from an adult with an advanced solid tumor such as melanoma, head and neck, liver or kidney cancer.

V is TRBV6-4 and J is TRBJ2-1; 12 bases align to TRBD1. In germline, CDR1 is MRHNA, CDR2 SNTAGT. This CDR3 is built from 16 residues. The J segment lost 7 bases and the V segment lost 0 bases, leaving 4 bases of the junction unmatched. The CDR3 DNA reads as TGTGCCAGCAGTGACTCAGGGACAGGGGGCTCGAATGAGCAGTTCTTC. This gives the protein CASSDSGTGGSNEQFF.

For the CDR3, the DNA is TGTGCCAGCAGCCCGGGACTAGGGGCAGATACGCAGTATTTT. It yields the protein CASSPGLGADTQYF. The chain carries TRBV7-3 and TRBJ2-3; 8 positions agree with TRBD2. This CDR3 is built from 14 residues. Germline trimming cut 5 bases from V and 4 bases from J; bases unmatched to any gene: 5. CDR1 SGHTA and CDR2 FQGTGA come from the germline V gene.

This clone came up a few times. The rearrangement joins TRBV15 to TRBJ1-2; D is unresolved. V lost 0 bases and J 1 base, leaving 12 bases between the germline ends. CDR3 length: 16 amino acids. The germline V gene encodes CDR1 LNHNV and CDR2 YYDKDF (reference sequence). The CDR3 sequence is CATSRDLIARNYGYTF. For the CDR3, the DNA is TGTGCCACCAGCAGAGATCTTATTGCACGTAACTATGGCTACACCTTC.

This sequence joins TRBV27 and TRBJ2-1; D possibly uses TRBD1 or TRBD2 (5 bases each). Trimming shortened V by 9 bases and J by 8 bases, and 14 bases separated the two germline ends. The CDR3 totals 12 residues. The germline V gene has CDR1 MNHEY and CDR2 SMNVEV (reference sequence). The CDR3 DNA sequence: TGTGCCAGGACCTCGGGGCACTATGAGCAGTTCTTC. It specifies CARTSGHYEQFF.

This clone was seen only once. V gene TRBV5-6 combines with J gene TRBJ2-7, with 10 bases identical to TRBD1. The CDR3 is 14 residues long. V shed 4 bases and J 3 bases; nucleotides not matched to a gene: 4. Per the germline V gene, CDR1 is SGHDT and CDR2 is YYEEEE. CDR3 residues: CASSRTGGDYEQYF. The CDR3 nucleotides are TGTGCCAGCAGCCGGACAGGGGGGGACTACGAGCAGTACTTC.

This CDR3 is CASSSPGQEDVNVLTF. CDR3 DNA sequence: TGTGCCAGCAGCTCCCCGGGACAAGAGGATGTCAACGTCCTGACTTTC. The chain links TRBV2 to TRBJ2-6; TRBD1 is a possible D gene (6 bases). From germline, CDR1 is SNHLY and CDR2 FYNNEI. CDR3 size: 16 residues. Trimming removed 6 bases from V and 9 bases from J, with 21 bases in between.

The genes are TRBV7-6 and TRBJ2-7, with TRBD1 matching over 11 bases. Germline V CDR1 and CDR2: SGHVS, FNYEAQ. The CDR3 has 16 amino acids. J gave up 0 bases and V 1 base, and 2 bases lay outside the gene matches. CDR3 sequence: CASSLGGTGGSYEQYF. CDR3 nucleotides: TGTGCCAGCAGCTTAGGTGGGACAGGGGGCTCCTACGAGCAGTACTTC.

The chain joins TRBV28 to TRBJ2-1; D is possibly TRBD1 (6 bases). Per germline, CDR1 MDHEN and CDR2 SYDVKM. CDR3 length: 15 amino acids. The V gene lost 3 bases and the J gene lost 7 bases, with 16 bases spanning the gap. In DNA form, the CDR3 reads TGTGCCAGCAGTTTTCAAGCAGGGGAATGGAATGAGCAGTTCTTC. Translation: CASSFQAGEWNEQFF.

The chain combines TRBV28 with TRBJ2-7, with TRBD1 as a possible D gene (6 bases). This CDR3 comprises 15 residues. The ends were cut back, 6 bases at V and 0 bases at J, with 15 bases in the middle. CDR1 and CDR2 from the germline V gene are MDHEN and SYDVKM. CDR3 in DNA: TGTGCCAGCAGCCCTCCCGGGACATTCTCCTACGAGCAGTACTTC. Protein product: CASSPPGTFSYEQYF.